These T cell receptor beta chains were read from a single sample in a study of blood T cells in healthy people across ages. TCRdb reanalysed the 5' RACE reads using MiXCR and keeps one entry per CDR3 protein. The profile shows around 500,000 distinct CDR3 sequences, around half of them singletons. Sample: blood. Source of these receptors: a man at least 80 years old in good health. Both conserved end residues are part of each CDR3. The order of the fields is CDR3 protein, CDR3 DNA, V gene, clone size, D gene, J gene. A D gene is named only where the DNA matches it firmly. Clone size appears in some rows only: once, few, many, or a class for an expanded clone.

CDR3: CSADRGVETQYF
DNA: TGCAGTGCTGACCGAGGAGTGGAGACCCAGTACTTC
V: TRBV20-1
size: .
D: .
J: TRBJ2-5

CDR3: CASSQGPRGGHNEQFF
DNA: TGCGCCAGCAGCCAAGGTCCCCGGGGGGGCCACAATGAGCAGTTCTTC
V: TRBV4-3
size: .
D: TRBD2
J: TRBJ2-1

CDR3: CASGSSGGNSGTGELFF
DNA: TGTGCCAGCGGCTCTAGCGGGGGGAATTCGGGCACCGGGGAGCTGTTTTTT
V: TRBV7-9
size: .
D: TRBD2
J: TRBJ2-2

CDR3: CAWSMGREQYF
DNA: TGTGCCTGGAGTATGGGTCGTGAGCAGTACTTC
V: TRBV30
size: .
D: .
J: TRBJ2-7

CDR3: CASSVQGMDTQYF
DNA: TGTGCCAGCAGTGTACAGGGGATGGATACGCAGTATTTT
V: TRBV6-6
size: many
D: TRBD1
J: TRBJ2-3

CDR3: CSARVMREPEQFF
DNA: TGCAGTGCTAGAGTCATGCGGGAGCCTGAGCAGTTCTTC
V: TRBV20-1
size: few
D: TRBD2
J: TRBJ2-1

CDR3: CASSQVLAGSYGTQYF
DNA: TGTGCCAGCAGCCAGGTACTAGCGGGGTCGTATGGTACGCAGTATTTT
V: TRBV4-2
size: .
D: TRBD2
J: TRBJ2-3

CDR3: CASSLTGRGTGNYNEQFF
DNA: TGTGCCAGCAGCTTGACGGGTAGGGGGACAGGGAACTACAATGAGCAGTTCTTC
V: TRBV7-3
size: .
D: TRBD1
J: TRBJ2-1

CDR3: CASSVAPTSLVQFF
DNA: TGTGCCAGCAGCGTAGCCCCCACTAGCTTAGTGCAGTTCTTC
V: TRBV9
size: .
D: .
J: TRBJ2-1

CDR3: CATRGQDQGGTQYF
DNA: TGTGCCACCAGGGGACAGGACCAGGGGGGTACGCAGTATTTT
V: TRBV24-1
size: .
D: TRBD1
J: TRBJ2-3

CDR3: CASSLVSQPYNEQFF
DNA: TGTGCCAGCAGCTTAGTGTCCCAGCCCTACAATGAGCAGTTCTTC
V: TRBV7-9
size: many
D: .
J: TRBJ2-1

CDR3: CSAPMGGNSYEQYF
DNA: TGCAGTGCTCCGATGGGGGGGAACTCCTACGAGCAGTACTTC
V: TRBV20-1
size: few
D: TRBD2
J: TRBJ2-7

CDR3: CASIQQGANEKLFF
DNA: TGTGCCAGCATCCAACAGGGAGCTAATGAAAAACTGTTTTTT
V: TRBV28
size: .
D: .
J: TRBJ1-4

CDR3: CSVDLADTQYF
DNA: TGCAGCGTTGATTTGGCAGATACGCAGTATTTT
V: TRBV29-1
size: many
D: .
J: TRBJ2-3

CDR3: CASRAPGGEQYF
DNA: TGTGCCAGCAGAGCCCCAGGGGGCGAGCAGTACTTC
V: TRBV6-6
size: .
D: TRBD1
J: TRBJ2-7

CDR3: CASSVFPQGAQYF
DNA: TGTGCCAGCAGCGTATTCCCCCAGGGAGCGCAGTATTTT
V: TRBV9
size: .
D: .
J: TRBJ2-3

CDR3: CSAPEAGQPYNEQFF
DNA: TGCAGTGCCCCGGAGGCCGGACAACCTTACAATGAGCAGTTCTTC
V: TRBV20-1
size: few
D: .
J: TRBJ2-1

CDR3: CAIEDRPGEQYF
DNA: TGTGCCATCGAGGACAGACCGGGCGAGCAGTACTTC
V: TRBV10-3
size: .
D: .
J: TRBJ2-7

CDR3: CSAREGNGNQPQHF
DNA: TGCAGTGCTAGAGAAGGGAATGGAAATCAGCCCCAGCATTTT
V: TRBV20-1
size: .
D: .
J: TRBJ1-5

CDR3: CSASPRGDEQFF
DNA: TGCAGTGCTAGTCCCAGGGGCGATGAGCAGTTCTTC
V: TRBV20-1
size: few
D: .
J: TRBJ2-1

CDR3: CASSTGWGDQPQHF
DNA: TGTGCCAGCAGTACGGGGTGGGGGGATCAGCCCCAGCATTTT
V: TRBV6-5
size: many
D: .
J: TRBJ1-5

CDR3: CASRGSGMRGEKLFF
DNA: TGTGCCAGCAGGGGAAGTGGAATGCGAGGTGAAAAACTGTTTTTT
V: TRBV12-3/TRBV12-4
size: few
D: .
J: TRBJ1-4

CDR3: CASSQIAGGSGEQFF
DNA: TGTGCCAGCAGCCAGATAGCGGGAGGTTCTGGTGAGCAGTTCTTC
V: TRBV3-1
size: .
D: TRBD2
J: TRBJ2-1

CDR3: CASSLQRECEQFF
DNA: TGTGCCAGCAGCTTACAGCGGGAGTGTGAGCAGTTCTTC
V: TRBV7-2
size: once
D: TRBD2
J: TRBJ2-1

CDR3: CASGLDGGAFNEQYF
DNA: TGTGCCAGCGGCTTAGATGGGGGCGCGTTCAACGAGCAGTACTTC
V: TRBV7-9
size: once
D: .
J: TRBJ2-7

CDR3: CASSQASVLEAFF
DNA: TGTGCCAGCAGCCAAGCCAGCGTATTAGAAGCTTTCTTT
V: TRBV3-1
size: .
D: .
J: TRBJ1-1

CDR3: CASTLASGSGTQYF
DNA: TGTGCCAGCACTCTTGCGAGCGGGAGTGGGACCCAGTACTTC
V: TRBV28
size: .
D: TRBD2
J: TRBJ2-5

CDR3: CASTGLAGGETQYF
DNA: TGTGCCAGCACCGGACTAGCGGGAGGAGAGACCCAGTACTTC
V: TRBV7-2
size: .
D: TRBD2
J: TRBJ2-5

CDR3: CASRTSGKAHNEQFF
DNA: TGTGCCAGCCGGACTAGCGGGAAGGCCCACAATGAGCAGTTCTTC
V: TRBV6-6
size: many
D: TRBD2
J: TRBJ2-1

CDR3: CASSPHSGQETQYF
DNA: TGTGCCAGCAGCCCACATAGCGGACAAGAGACCCAGTACTTC
V: TRBV9
size: few
D: .
J: TRBJ2-5

CDR3: CSCVVAKNIQYF
DNA: TGCAGCTGCGTGGTAGCCAAAAACATTCAGTACTTC
V: TRBV29-1
size: .
D: .
J: TRBJ2-4

CDR3: CTSSGQGSEQYF
DNA: TGTACCAGCAGTGGACAGGGATCCGAGCAGTACTTC
V: TRBV2
size: .
D: TRBD1
J: TRBJ2-7

CDR3: CSARMTSGAQEQYF
DNA: TGCAGTGCTAGAATGACCAGCGGGGCCCAAGAGCAGTACTTC
V: TRBV20-1
size: .
D: TRBD2
J: TRBJ2-5

CDR3: CASSDRGGDTEAFF
DNA: TGCGCCAGCAGCGACAGGGGTGGCGACACTGAAGCTTTCTTT
V: TRBV5-1
size: .
D: TRBD1
J: TRBJ1-1

CDR3: CSASPGGRAYEQYF
DNA: TGCAGTGCTAGTCCCGGCGGGAGGGCTTACGAGCAGTACTTC
V: TRBV20-1
size: few
D: TRBD2
J: TRBJ2-7

CDR3: CASSLMGFDEQFF
DNA: TGTGCCAGCAGCTTAATGGGGTTTGATGAGCAGTTCTTC
V: TRBV7-9
size: .
D: .
J: TRBJ2-1

CDR3: CATSESGFGYTF
DNA: TGTGCCACCAGTGAGAGCGGTTTCGGCTACACCTTC
V: TRBV24-1
size: .
D: .
J: TRBJ1-2

CDR3: CASSRYRDLSDTQYF
DNA: TGTGCCAGCAGTAGATACCGGGACTTGAGTGATACGCAGTATTTT
V: TRBV28
size: .
D: .
J: TRBJ2-3

CDR3: CASSPLAGRGTDTQYF
DNA: TGCGCCAGCAGCCCACTAGCGGGCCGAGGCACAGATACGCAGTATTTT
V: TRBV5-1
size: .
D: TRBD2
J: TRBJ2-3

CDR3: CSAKGVNEQYF
DNA: TGCAGTGCTAAAGGGGTCAACGAGCAGTACTTC
V: TRBV20-1
size: .
D: .
J: TRBJ2-7

CDR3: CASSPRQVGVLWTSTDTQYF
DNA: TGTGCCAGCTCACCAAGACAGGTTGGGGTATTGTGGACGAGCACAGATACGCAGTATTTT
V: TRBV18
size: .
D: .
J: TRBJ2-3

CDR3: CSVESGLGYTF
DNA: TGCAGCGTTGAGTCCGGGCTTGGCTACACCTTC
V: TRBV29-1
size: .
D: .
J: TRBJ1-2

CDR3: CASSFGTEGHSLHF
DNA: TGTGCCAGCAGCTTCGGGACGGAAGGGCATTCCCTCCACTTT
V: TRBV5-5
size: .
D: .
J: TRBJ1-6

CDR3: CASRARGGTDYGYTF
DNA: TGTGCCAGCAGGGCGAGGGGTGGGACGGACTATGGCTACACCTTC
V: TRBV12-3/TRBV12-4
size: few
D: .
J: TRBJ1-2

CDR3: CAWSVRFYEQYF
DNA: TGTGCCTGGAGTGTGAGGTTCTACGAGCAGTACTTC
V: TRBV30
size: few
D: .
J: TRBJ2-7

CDR3: CATSDVLAGRNTDTQYF
DNA: TGCGCCACCTCTGACGTTTTGGCGGGAAGGAACACAGATACGCAGTATTTT
V: TRBV10-2
size: .
D: .
J: TRBJ2-3

CDR3: CASSLEALYEQYF
DNA: TGCGCCAGCAGCTTAGAGGCCCTCTACGAGCAGTACTTC
V: TRBV5-1
size: few
D: .
J: TRBJ2-7

CDR3: CSARTGIAYNEQFF
DNA: TGCAGTGCTAGAACAGGGATAGCCTACAATGAGCAGTTCTTC
V: TRBV20-1
size: few
D: .
J: TRBJ2-1

CDR3: CASSLVGGSSTDTQYF
DNA: TGTGCCAGCAGCTTAGTGGGCGGTTCTAGCACAGATACGCAGTATTTT
V: TRBV7-2
size: few
D: .
J: TRBJ2-3

CDR3: CASSQGWGEDTEAFF
DNA: TGCGCCAGCAGCCAGGGATGGGGAGAGGACACTGAAGCTTTCTTT
V: TRBV4-1
size: .
D: .
J: TRBJ1-1